This passage covers 26 T cell receptor beta chains from one sample sequenced in a study of blood T cells in healthy people across ages. A J-beta primer mix and a sample-barcoded 5' primer were used in a second PCR of roughly 7 to 12 cycles. Each CDR3 protein gets one entry after TCRdb re-called the 5' RACE reads with MiXCR. Of about 1.6 million distinct CDR3 sequences in the sample, about 35% were seen once. The source material was blood. The receptor set was obtained from a woman aged 25 to 39 in good health.

This sequence joins TRBV27 and TRBJ2-6, with TRBD1 identical over 8 bases. This CDR3 has 15 amino acids. CDR1 is MNHEY and CDR2 is SMNVEV in the germline V gene (reference sequence). Trimming at V came to 8 bases and at J to 4 bases, leaving 7 bases not matched to a gene. The CDR3 DNA reads TGTGCCAGCGGAAGGACAGGGTTCGGGGCCAACGTCCTGACTTTC. Its translation is CASGRTGFGANVLTF.

A few counts support this clonotype. The chain recombines TRBV28 with TRBJ1-1; perhaps TRBD1 as D (6 bases). V gave up 5 bases and J gave up 8 bases, with 18 bases separating them. CDR1 and CDR2 from the germline V gene are MDHEN and SYDVKM. The CDR3 loop spans 14 amino acids. CDR3 DNA: TGTGCCAGCAGTCTCGGGGGCACCCTCCTAGAAGCTTTCTTT. It yields the protein CASSLGGTLLEAFF.

There are many counts of this clonotype. The genes are TRBV6-6 and TRBJ2-7; TRBD1 aligns across 11 bases. The CDR3 extends over 16 amino acids. Germline V gene lookup returns CDR1 MNHNY and CDR2 SVGAGI (reference sequence). V dropped 4 bases and J dropped 1; count of bases not matched to a gene: 6. The CDR3 spells CASSSLGQGASYEQYF. The CDR3 nucleotides read TGTGCCAGCAGTTCCCTAGGACAGGGGGCATCCTACGAGCAGTACTTC.

The chain employs TRBV2 and TRBJ2-7; 7 bases line up with TRBD2. The germline V gene encodes CDR1 SNHLY and CDR2 FYNNEI. J was trimmed by 2 bases and V by 9 bases; bases with no gene match: 13. The CDR3 totals 15 residues. CDR3 region: CASGVRGNAPYEQYF. CDR3 in DNA: TGTGCCAGTGGGGTGCGGGGGAACGCACCCTACGAGCAGTACTTC.

The CDR3: CAIKLSGGGSTDTQYF. The CDR3 nucleotides are TGTGCCATCAAACTATCCGGCGGGGGGAGCACAGATACGCAGTATTTT. The J gene is TRBJ2-3, the V gene TRBV10-3; 8 bases match TRBD2. From germline, CDR1 is ENHRY and CDR2 SYGVKD. Trimming removed 7 bases from V and 0 bases from J; junction bases left unmatched: 9. CDR3 size: 16 residues.

This clonotype showed up just a few times. A much larger clone sits a single nucleotide away, making a read error possible. This chain links TRBV19 with TRBJ2-7, with 7 bases fitting TRBD1. Germline CDR1 is LNHDA and CDR2 is SQIVND (reference sequence). CDR3 size: 13 residues. V shed 9 bases and J 3 bases; nucleotides not matched to a gene: 8. The CDR3 reads CARSPGQFYEQYF. CDR3 in DNA: TGTGCCAGGAGCCCGGGACAGTTCTACGAGCAGTACTTC.

Concerning this clonotype: A read error may account for a junction end that differs from germline. The chain carries TRBV7-2 and TRBJ2-7, with D hard to call. Germline-derived CDR1 and CDR2 are SGHTA and FQGNSA. There are 15 residues in the CDR3. CDR3 bases: TGTGCCAGCGGCTTACGAGTTTCCGCCTCCTACGAGCAGTACTTC. The encoded protein is CASGLRVSASYEQYF. The entire variable domain, with the rest obtained from reference TRBV7-2 and TRBJ2-7, is as follows: GAGVSQSPSNKVTEKGKDVELRCDPISGHTALYWYRQSLGQGLEFLIYFQGNSAPDKSGLPSDRFSAERTGGSVSTLTIQRTQQEDSAVYLCASGLRVSASYEQYFGPGTRLTVT.

This clonotype was detected only a few times. This sequence joins TRBV7-9 and TRBJ1-4, with D uncertain. V lost 2 bases, J lost 3 bases, and 10 bases lay in between. Germline lookup yields CDR1 SEHNR and CDR2 FQNEAQ (reference sequence). CDR3 length: 15 amino acids. CDR3 in amino acids: CASSLRTDPNEKLFF. CDR3 nucleotides: TGTGCCAGCAGCTTACGGACGGACCCTAATGAAAAACTGTTTTTT.

This clonotype showed up many times. CDR3 amino acids: CSASFGGGTNEKLFF. The CDR3 nucleotides are TGCAGTGCTAGTTTTGGAGGAGGAACTAATGAAAAACTGTTTTTT. The chain uses TRBV20-1 and TRBJ1-4; D unresolved. The CDR3 extends over 15 amino acids. Germline CDR1 and CDR2: DFQATT and SNEGSKA (reference sequence). The ends were cut back, 3 bases at V and 1 base at J, with 12 bases in the middle.

V and J are TRBV12-3 or TRBV12-4 and TRBJ2-3; D tentatively fits TRBD1 or TRBD2 (5 bases each). Trimming left V 6 bases short and J 4 bases short, with 17 bases between. This CDR3 has 15 amino acids. The CDR3 spells CASRHDVLGADTQYF. CDR3 sequence (DNA): TGTGCCAGCAGGCACGATGTTCTGGGGGCAGATACGCAGTATTTT.

This clonotype was counted a few times. This chain links TRBV7-9 with TRBJ1-4; D may be TRBD1 (6 bases). V was trimmed by 3 bases and J by 2 bases, leaving 7 bases between them. This CDR3 comprises 14 residues. Germline V gene data show CDR1 as SEHNR and CDR2 as FQNEAQ (reference sequence). The CDR3: CASSFQGTNEKLFF. Here the CDR3 DNA reads TGTGCCAGCAGCTTTCAGGGGACTAATGAAAAACTGTTTTTT.

In this sample, this clonotype turned up a few times. The CDR3 loop is CASSWGGAGANVLTF. The CDR3, as DNA: TGTGCCAGCAGTTGGGGGGGCGCTGGGGCCAACGTCCTGACTTTC. The V call is TRBV12-3 or TRBV12-4, the J call TRBJ2-6; weak D call: TRBD2 (7 bases). The CDR3 has 15 amino acids. V was pared by 4 bases and J by 2 bases, with 9 bases between.

This clonotype was counted at least ten times. The chain employs TRBV7-9 and TRBJ2-7, with D perhaps matching TRBD1 or TRBD2 (5 bases each). The length of the CDR3 is 11 residues. Germline V gene sequence: CDR1 SEHNR, CDR2 FQNEAQ (reference sequence). V was trimmed by 6 bases and J by 4 bases, leaving 7 bases between them. CDR3 in DNA: TGTGCCAGCAGAGGGGAGTACGAGCAGTACTTC. It is translated as CASRGEYEQYF.

At least ten counts were recorded for this clonotype. The chain is built from TRBV20-1 and TRBJ2-5, with 8 bases aligning to TRBD1. V lost 2 bases, J lost 5 bases, and 7 bases stayed unmatched. This CDR3 has 14 residues. In germline, CDR1 is DFQATT, CDR2 SNEGSKA (reference sequence). This chain's CDR3 is CSARTQGAGETQYF. Written as DNA, the CDR3 is TGCAGTGCTAGAACGCAGGGGGCGGGGGAGACCCAGTACTTC.

V and J are TRBV5-1 and TRBJ2-1; tentatively, D is TRBD2 (6 bases). The CDR3 loop spans 14 amino acids. The germline V and J ends were trimmed by 0 bases and 9 bases, with 13 bases remaining between them. CDR1 is SGHRS and CDR2 is YFSETQ in the germline V gene. The CDR3 sequence is CASSLGAGGGEQFF. The CDR3, as DNA: TGCGCCAGCAGCTTGGGAGCGGGTGGTGGTGAGCAGTTCTTC.

The CDR3, as DNA: TGTGCCAGCTCACCACTTGGCAGAATCTTTATGAACACTGAAGCTTTCTTT. Encoded protein: CASSPLGRIFMNTEAFF. The chain employs TRBV18 and TRBJ1-1; D call uncertain. The CDR3 sequence is 17 residues long. V shed 1 base and J shed 0 bases, with 15 bases lying between them. The germline gives CDR1 KGHSH, CDR2 LQKENI.

The sample holds a few counts of this clonotype. The chain recombines TRBV2 with TRBJ2-2; perhaps TRBD2 as D (5 bases). The CDR3 extends over 15 amino acids. Germline CDR1 SNHLY, CDR2 FYNNEI. V dropped 8 bases and J dropped 2 bases, with 15 bases sitting between them. The CDR3 loop reads CASDGNRLNTGELFF. In nucleotides, the CDR3 is TGTGCCAGCGACGGGAACCGCTTAAACACCGGGGAGCTGTTTTTT.

The gene calls are TRBV27 and TRBJ2-5; 7 nucleotides agree with TRBD2. With 5 bases clipped from V and 5 bases from J, the junction kept 11 bases outside the gene matches. CDR1 and CDR2 (germline): MNHEY, SMNVEV (reference sequence). This CDR3 contains 15 residues. The CDR3 DNA is TGTGCCAGCAGTCCGTCAGGCGGGAGCTGGGAGACCCAGTACTTC. It is translated as CASSPSGGSWETQYF.

J is TRBJ2-7 and V is TRBV7-9, with 9 positions matching TRBD1. There are 16 residues in the CDR3. In germline, CDR1 is SEHNR, CDR2 FQNEAQ (reference sequence). V lost 5 bases, J lost 0 bases, and 8 bases stayed unmatched. The CDR3 here is CASSRWGQGASYEQYF. The CDR3 DNA reads TGTGCCAGCAGCCGATGGGGACAGGGCGCCTCCTACGAGCAGTACTTC.

Turning to this clonotype: A junction boundary mismatches the germline segment, possibly from a read error. The chain employs TRBV11-2 and TRBJ1-4; 7 bases match TRBD1. CDR1 and CDR2 from the germline V gene are SGHAT and FQNNGV. This CDR3 is built from 14 residues. CDR3 loop: CASSLTGANEKRFF. In DNA, the CDR3 is TGTGCCAGCAGCTTAACAGGGGCTAATGAAAAACGGTTTTTT.

At least ten counts were recorded for this clonotype. The chain links TRBV29-1 to TRBJ2-7; TRBD2 matches 9 bases. Germline V gene sequence: CDR1 SQVTM, CDR2 ANQGSEA. The CDR3 spans 12 residues. V was clipped by 7 bases and J by 4 bases; unmatched bases: 5. The CDR3 loop reads CSAGLASYEQYF. CDR3 nucleotide sequence: TGCAGCGCCGGACTAGCGTCGTACGAGCAGTACTTC.

This chain connects TRBV25-1 to TRBJ2-7, with D possibly TRBD2 on 6 matching bases. V lost 10 bases and J lost 2, with 12 bases in between. The germline gives CDR1 MGHDK, CDR2 SYGVNS. This CDR3 has 12 residues. The CDR3 here is CANLGLPYEQYF. Written as DNA, the CDR3 is TGTGCCAACCTGGGACTGCCCTACGAGCAGTACTTC.

A remark on this clonotype: One end of the junction is discordant with germline, which a read error may explain. The rearrangement links TRBV15 to TRBJ2-2, with D perhaps matching TRBD1 (6 bases). The CDR3 length is 14 residues. From germline, CDR1 is LNHNV and CDR2 YYDKDF (reference sequence). CDR3 loop: CVTSVTGLTGELFF. CDR3 DNA: TGTGTCACCAGCGTCACAGGGCTGACCGGGGAACTGTTTTTT.

This clonotype was seen just once. Relative to the germline gene, one junction end is altered; a read error may explain this. V usage is TRBV3-1 and J usage is TRBJ2-7; TRBD2 aligns across 10 bases. The CDR3 runs 16 residues. Per germline, CDR1 LGHDT and CDR2 YNNKEL (reference sequence). CDR3 protein: CASNQDWKREGYEQYF. CDR3 sequence (DNA): TGTGCCAGCAACCAAGATTGGAAGCGGGAGGGCTACGAGCAGTACTTC.

V and J are TRBV20-1 and TRBJ2-7; TRBD2 aligns across 11 bases. The V and J ends lost 4 bases and 3 bases, in that order; junction bases with no gene match: 5. The CDR3 sequence is 14 residues long. Germline V gene lookup returns CDR1 DFQATT and CDR2 SNEGSKA (reference sequence). The CDR3 loop is CSATPGTSGYEQYF. The CDR3 nucleotides are TGCAGTGCTACACCCGGGACTAGCGGCTACGAGCAGTACTTC.

The gene calls are TRBV7-6 and TRBJ2-1; 8 nucleotides line up with TRBD2. Germline trimming cut 6 bases from V and 4 bases from J; bases unmatched to any gene: 11. This CDR3 spans 16 amino acids. CDR1 and CDR2 (germline): SGHVS, FNYEAQ. Here the CDR3 reads CASRRSAGDTYNEQFF. The DNA of the CDR3 is TGTGCCAGCAGAAGGTCAGCGGGGGATACGTACAATGAGCAGTTCTTC.